The rows below give T cell receptor beta chains drawn from one sample of a study of T-cell memory formation after mild COVID-19. MiXCR, applied by TCRdb to the 5' RACE reads, yields one record per CDR3 protein. This sample has around 320,000 distinct CDR3 sequences, with over 25% found just once. The sample was PBMCs or a T cell subset sorted from them (not recorded which). The receptor source for this set is an adult woman who had mild COVID-19 (a few samples of this study predate the infection). Cell type and time point are not known. The CDR3 runs from the conserved cysteine through the conserved F or W. A D gene is named only where the DNA matches it firmly. Rows give clone size only sometimes, using once, few, many, or a class for an expanded clone.

D gene: .; V gene: TRBV20-1; clone size: .; J gene: TRBJ2-3; CDR3 protein: CSARKRWADTQYF; CDR3 DNA: TGCAGTGCTAGGAAGCGATGGGCAGATACGCAGTATTTT
D gene: TRBD1; V gene: TRBV20-1; clone size: .; J gene: TRBJ1-1; CDR3 protein: CSARGTGRAFF; CDR3 DNA: TGCAGTGCGAGAGGGACAGGAAGGGCTTTCTTT
D gene: .; V gene: TRBV5-1; clone size: few; J gene: TRBJ2-2; CDR3 protein: CASSLDILGHTPGELFF; CDR3 DNA: TGCGCCAGCAGCTTGGACATTCTAGGACATACGCCCGGGGAGCTGTTTTTT
D gene: .; V gene: TRBV19; clone size: .; J gene: TRBJ1-2; CDR3 protein: CASSLLGQSNYGYTF; CDR3 DNA: TGTGCCAGTAGTCTATTAGGACAGTCAAACTATGGCTACACCTTC
D gene: .; V gene: TRBV6-5; clone size: few; J gene: TRBJ1-5; CDR3 protein: CASSGRGNQPQHF; CDR3 DNA: TGTGCCAGCAGTGGACGGGGTAATCAGCCCCAGCATTTT
D gene: TRBD2; V gene: TRBV5-5; clone size: .; J gene: TRBJ2-1; CDR3 protein: CASSITSGGRLGEFF; CDR3 DNA: TGTGCCAGCAGCATAACTAGCGGGGGTCGATTGGGAGAGTTCTTC
D gene: TRBD1; V gene: TRBV6-6; clone size: .; J gene: TRBJ2-1; CDR3 protein: CASSFLAGTGRDEQFF; CDR3 DNA: TGTGCCAGCAGTTTTCTTGCTGGGACAGGGCGGGATGAGCAGTTCTTC
D gene: TRBD2; V gene: TRBV12-3/TRBV12-4; clone size: .; J gene: TRBJ2-3; CDR3 protein: CASSFSGGSDTQYF; CDR3 DNA: TGTGCCAGCAGTTTTAGCGGGGGATCAGATACGCAGTATTTT
D gene: TRBD1; V gene: TRBV12-3/TRBV12-4; clone size: .; J gene: TRBJ1-5; CDR3 protein: CASRWGQGPSNQPQHF; CDR3 DNA: TGTGCCAGCAGATGGGGACAGGGCCCAAGCAATCAGCCCCAGCATTTT
D gene: TRBD2; V gene: TRBV5-1; clone size: .; J gene: TRBJ2-7; CDR3 protein: CASSLGTPGGAYEQYF; CDR3 DNA: TGCGCCAGCAGCTTGGGAACTCCGGGGGGAGCCTACGAGCAGTACTTC
D gene: .; V gene: TRBV29-1; clone size: many; J gene: TRBJ2-7; CDR3 protein: CSVTLGAEQYF; CDR3 DNA: TGCAGCGTTACTCTAGGGGCCGAGCAGTACTTC
D gene: TRBD1; V gene: TRBV29-1; clone size: .; J gene: TRBJ2-7; CDR3 protein: CSVTQGYLYEQYF; CDR3 DNA: TGCAGCGTTACACAGGGGTACCTCTACGAGCAGTACTTC
D gene: .; V gene: TRBV6-2/TRBV6-3; clone size: .; J gene: TRBJ2-7; CDR3 protein: CASSSDSSYEQYF; CDR3 DNA: TGTGCCAGCAGCTCGGACAGTTCCTACGAGCAGTACTTC
D gene: .; V gene: TRBV5-1; clone size: .; J gene: TRBJ2-7; CDR3 protein: CASSPRYGESSYEQYF; CDR3 DNA: TGCGCCAGCAGCCCCAGATACGGGGAGAGCTCCTACGAGCAGTACTTC
D gene: TRBD2; V gene: TRBV11-2; clone size: few; J gene: TRBJ2-5; CDR3 protein: CASSLDSAGGSETQYF; CDR3 DNA: TGTGCCAGCAGCTTAGATTCAGCGGGGGGGTCGGAGACCCAGTACTTC
D gene: TRBD1; V gene: TRBV24-1; clone size: .; J gene: TRBJ2-1; CDR3 protein: CATSDPRQGASLVEQFF; CDR3 DNA: TGTGCCACCAGTGATCCGAGACAGGGGGCGAGCTTGGTTGAGCAGTTCTTC
D gene: TRBD1; V gene: TRBV12-3/TRBV12-4; clone size: .; J gene: TRBJ2-5; CDR3 protein: CASSPLGQGAQETQYF; CDR3 DNA: TGTGCCAGCAGCCCGCTCGGACAGGGGGCCCAAGAGACCCAGTACTTC
D gene: TRBD2; V gene: TRBV24-1; clone size: .; J gene: TRBJ2-1; CDR3 protein: CATSDTREGLEGEQFF; CDR3 DNA: TGTGCCACCAGTGATACTCGGGAGGGCCTTGAGGGTGAGCAGTTCTTC
D gene: TRBD1; V gene: TRBV18; clone size: .; J gene: TRBJ1-1; CDR3 protein: CASSPTGMGMNTEAFF; CDR3 DNA: TGTGCCAGCTCTCCGACAGGGATGGGGATGAACACTGAAGCTTTCTTT
D gene: TRBD1; V gene: TRBV28; clone size: few; J gene: TRBJ2-2; CDR3 protein: CASSLSGTGVNTGELFF; CDR3 DNA: TGTGCCAGCAGTCTTTCAGGGACAGGGGTGAACACCGGGGAGCTGTTTTTT
D gene: TRBD1; V gene: TRBV12-3/TRBV12-4; clone size: .; J gene: TRBJ2-1; CDR3 protein: CASSFFLGQGANEQFF; CDR3 DNA: TGTGCCAGCAGTTTTTTTTTGGGACAGGGGGCCAATGAGCAGTTCTTC
D gene: .; V gene: TRBV11-3; clone size: .; J gene: TRBJ2-5; CDR3 protein: CASSPVTGWETQYF; CDR3 DNA: TGTGCCAGCAGCCCCGTTACAGGGTGGGAGACCCAGTACTTC
D gene: .; V gene: TRBV2; clone size: .; J gene: TRBJ2-2; CDR3 protein: CASSSHGDGIGELFF; CDR3 DNA: TGTGCCAGCAGTAGCCATGGGGATGGGATCGGGGAGCTGTTTTTT
D gene: .; V gene: TRBV7-9; clone size: many; J gene: TRBJ2-5; CDR3 protein: CASSLRGQETQYF; CDR3 DNA: TGTGCCAGCAGCTTAAGGGGGCAAGAGACCCAGTACTTC
D gene: .; V gene: TRBV29-1; clone size: few; J gene: TRBJ2-1; CDR3 protein: CSVEGYNEQFF; CDR3 DNA: TGCAGCGTTGAAGGGTACAATGAGCAGTTCTTC
D gene: .; V gene: TRBV5-5; clone size: .; J gene: TRBJ2-3; CDR3 protein: CASSSTERSLTDTQYF; CDR3 DNA: TGTGCCAGCAGCTCGACCGAGCGGAGCCTCACAGATACGCAGTATTTT
D gene: TRBD1; V gene: TRBV12-3/TRBV12-4; clone size: .; J gene: TRBJ1-2; CDR3 protein: CASSSGGAGYGYTF; CDR3 DNA: TGTGCCAGCAGTTCAGGGGGCGCCGGCTATGGCTACACCTTC
D gene: .; V gene: TRBV29-1; clone size: few; J gene: TRBJ2-2; CDR3 protein: CSVPSRGTGELFF; CDR3 DNA: TGCAGCGTCCCCTCCCGCGGCACCGGGGAGCTGTTTTTT
D gene: TRBD1; V gene: TRBV12-3/TRBV12-4; clone size: few; J gene: TRBJ2-7; CDR3 protein: CASSLAGTDYEQYF; CDR3 DNA: TGTGCCAGCAGTTTAGCTGGGACAGACTACGAGCAGTACTTC
D gene: .; V gene: TRBV7-8; clone size: .; J gene: TRBJ1-1; CDR3 protein: CASSHPGHRNTEAFF; CDR3 DNA: TGTGCCAGCAGCCACCCGGGACATCGGAACACTGAAGCTTTCTTT
D gene: .; V gene: TRBV5-5; clone size: many; J gene: TRBJ1-1; CDR3 protein: CASSFRDTEAFF; CDR3 DNA: TGTGCCAGCAGCTTCCGGGACACTGAAGCTTTCTTT
D gene: .; V gene: TRBV24-1; clone size: .; J gene: TRBJ2-1; CDR3 protein: CATSVGAIYNEQFF; CDR3 DNA: TGTGCCACCAGTGTGGGGGCGATCTACAATGAGCAGTTCTTC
D gene: .; V gene: TRBV7-3; clone size: few; J gene: TRBJ2-3; CDR3 protein: CARVTDTQYF; CDR3 DNA: TGTGCCAGGGTTACAGATACGCAGTATTTT
D gene: .; V gene: TRBV6-1; clone size: .; J gene: TRBJ1-5; CDR3 protein: CASSGGDKASQPQHF; CDR3 DNA: TGTGCCAGCAGTGGTGGGGACAAGGCAAGCCAGCCCCAGCATTTT
D gene: .; V gene: TRBV7-2; clone size: few; J gene: TRBJ1-5; CDR3 protein: CASSPDGGGQPQHF; CDR3 DNA: TGTGCCAGCAGCCCCGACGGGGGCGGTCAGCCCCAGCATTTT
D gene: .; V gene: TRBV20-1; clone size: .; J gene: TRBJ2-3; CDR3 protein: CSARDLGQGTDTQYF; CDR3 DNA: TGCAGTGCTAGAGATTTGGGGCAGGGCACAGATACGCAGTATTTT
D gene: .; V gene: TRBV7-9; clone size: .; J gene: TRBJ1-2; CDR3 protein: CAIATIDRPEGYTF; CDR3 DNA: TGTGCCATCGCAACTATCGACAGGCCTGAAGGCTACACCTTC